Below are 11 T cell receptor beta chains sequenced from a single sample in a study of control samples from healthy donors and cancer patients (dated by TCRdb to the early 2020s). Library preparation used the immunoSEQ multiplex PCR assay. In TCRdb, the immuneACCESS table is reduced to in-frame sequences with V and J assigned. These tables do not hold every clone; where another copy was compared, an unresolved V gene accounts for under half, and the others remain unexplained. The sample table holds some 140,000 clones, of which roughly 92% were seen once. Together, the top ten hold 11% of the sample. Sequenced input: blood. These receptors were collected from a man aged 30 to 39 in good health.

This sequence joins TRBV2 and TRBJ1-1; D unresolved. Germline V lookup: CDR1 SNHLY, CDR2 FYNNEI. V gave up 7 bases and J gave up 5 bases, with 11 bases separating them. The CDR3 sequence is 12 residues long. The CDR3 reads CASKGPETEAFF. In DNA, the CDR3 is TGTGCCAGCAAAGGGCCGGAGACTGAAGCTTTCTTT.

This chain joins TRBV28 and TRBJ2-4; no reliable D call. Trimming stripped 8 bases from V and 2 bases from J, with 7 bases between. Germline CDR1 and CDR2: MDHEN and SYDVKM. The CDR3 loop spans 12 amino acids. The CDR3, as DNA: TGTGCCAGCGGGGTATCCAAAAACATTCAGTACTTC. Protein product: CASGVSKNIQYF.

The chain links TRBV9 to TRBJ2-5; D unresolved. Germline CDR1 SGDLS, CDR2 YYNGEE. The CDR3 has 15 amino acids. V lost 0 bases to trimming and J lost 5 bases, with 14 bases between them. CDR3 in DNA: TGTGCCAGCAGCGTAGAGGATTCCACCCAGGAGACCCAGTACTTC. Protein: CASSVEDSTQETQYF.

This chain links TRBV5-6 with TRBJ1-5; possibly TRBD1 for D (5 bases). Germline lookup yields CDR1 SGHDT and CDR2 YYEEEE. The CDR3 covers 15 residues. Between the trimmed V and J ends, which lost 1 base and 0 bases, there was a span of 8 bases. CDR3 coding DNA: TGTGCCAGCAGCTTGTGGGGGTATAGCAATCAGCCCCAGCATTTT. The encoded protein is CASSLWGYSNQPQHF.

The CDR3 coding sequence is TGTGCCACCAGCGTAGCCGGGGAGCTGTTTTTT. It is translated as CATSVAGELFF. The chain is built from TRBV24-1 and TRBJ2-2; D call uncertain. CDR3 length: 11 amino acids. The V gene lost 7 bases and the J gene lost 6 bases, with 5 bases spanning the gap. CDR1 KGHDR and CDR2 SFDVKD come from the germline V gene.

This sequence joins TRBV15 and TRBJ2-2; TRBD2 matches at 12 bases. The CDR3 consists of 20 residues. V lost 1 base to trimming and J lost 0 bases; unmatched junction nucleotides: 9. Germline V gene lookup returns CDR1 LNHNV and CDR2 YYDKDF (reference sequence). CDR3 sequence reads: CATSRGLTSGRLSNTGELFF. The CDR3 DNA is TGTGCCACCAGCAGAGGCCTGACTAGCGGGAGACTCTCGAACACCGGGGAGCTGTTTTTT.

The chain recombines TRBV10-3 with TRBJ1-1; 7 bases are a match to TRBD1. Trimming took 10 bases from V and 5 from J; bases not matched to a gene: 25. The V gene's germline CDR1 is ENHRY and CDR2 SYGVKD. This CDR3 has 18 residues. CDR3 in DNA: TGTGCCAGCCGGACCCCCACGGGACAGCCCACCAAGGTGACTGAAGCTTTCTTT. Its protein product is CASRTPTGQPTKVTEAFF.

This chain uses TRBV2 with TRBJ2-3; D is uncertain. Trimming cost V 6 bases and J 0 bases, with 4 bases left between them. Germline V gives CDR1 SNHLY, CDR2 FYNNEI. The CDR3 totals 12 residues. CDR3 in DNA: TGTGCCAGCAGACCTAGCACAGATACGCAGTATTTT. Protein sequence: CASRPSTDTQYF.

The V gene is TRBV5-4, the J gene TRBJ2-7, with TRBD1 matching 10 bases. The CDR3 is 15 amino acids. The V segment lost 4 bases and the J segment 0 bases; nucleotides outside the gene matches: 4. CDR1 and CDR2 (germline): SGHNT, YYREEE (reference sequence). Here the CDR3 DNA reads TGTGCCAGCAGCGGGACAGGGGTCCTCTCCTACGAGCAGTACTTC. Protein product: CASSGTGVLSYEQYF.

A word on this clone: A read error may produce the germline difference seen at one junction end. This chain uses TRBV11-3 with TRBJ2-1; 9 positions agree with TRBD2. CDR3 length: 11 amino acids. CDR1 and CDR2 (germline): SGHNT, YENEEA. This CDR3 reads CASSIGGRALF. CDR3 nucleotides: TGTGCCAGCAGTATTGGCGGGAGGGCACTCTTC.

The chain carries TRBV6-5 and TRBJ2-1, with 8 nucleotides matching TRBD2. After removal of 5 bases from V and 1 base from J, the junction contained 4 bases not matched to a gene. The CDR3 covers 15 residues. Germline V lookup: CDR1 MNHEY, CDR2 SVGAGI. The CDR3 coding sequence is TGTGCCAGCAGTCCCAGCGGGAGTTCCTACAATGAGCAGTTCTTC. Translation gives CASSPSGSSYNEQFF.